One and the same sample provided the 15 T cell receptor beta chains below, sequenced in a study of T cell changes during pregnancy in multiple sclerosis. Assay: immunoSEQ multiplex PCR; the TCRdb copy retains only in-frame clones and omits some. The sample holds tens of thousands of clones; about 91% are singletons and the top ten take 0.43%. Material: CD4+ T cells from peripheral blood mononuclear cells, obtained in the third trimester of pregnancy. The receptors stem from a female donor in good health, enrolled as a control in a pregnancy study.

This clone was picked up one time. The chain recombines TRBV11-2 with TRBJ1-1; 7 bases match TRBD1. J lost 1 base, V lost 6 bases, and 11 bases had no gene match. CDR3 size: 16 residues. Per germline, CDR1 SGHAT and CDR2 FQNNGV. CDR3 sequence reads: CASRMVRGTQNTEAFF. CDR3 DNA: TGTGCCAGCAGGATGGTCAGGGGGACCCAGAACACTGAAGCTTTCTTT.

The genes are TRBV11-2 and TRBJ1-2; D possibly corresponds to TRBD1 (5 bases). This CDR3 spans 18 amino acids. Trimming took 5 bases from V and 5 from J, leaving 27 bases between them. Germline CDR1 and CDR2: SGHAT and FQNNGV. CDR3 residues: CASSPIDSLFLLRYGYTF. The CDR3 bases are TGTGCCAGCAGCCCTATTGACAGCCTTTTTCTCCTCCGGTATGGCTACACCTTC.

This chain connects TRBV7-8 to TRBJ1-1, with 7 bases identical to TRBD1. In germline, CDR1 is SGHVS, CDR2 FQNEAQ. The CDR3 is 12 residues long. V trimming: 2 bases; J trimming: 10 bases; junction bases outside the gene matches: 4. The CDR3 DNA reads as TGTGCCAGCAGCTTACGGACAGGTGGAGCTTTCTTT. Translated, it gives CASSLRTGGAFF.

The chain uses TRBV4-1 and TRBJ1-4, with 10 bases lining up with TRBD1. The ends lost 6 bases at V and 8 bases at J; junction bases unmatched: 6. This CDR3 has 14 residues. The germline V gene encodes CDR1 MGHRA and CDR2 YSYEKL. CDR3 nucleotide sequence: TGCGCCAGCAGACGCGGGACAGGGGTCGAAAAACTGTTTTTT. Protein sequence: CASRRGTGVEKLFF.

This chain links TRBV7-2 with TRBJ2-7, with 8 bases fitting TRBD2. The CDR3 contains 13 residues. Germline lookup yields CDR1 SGHTA and CDR2 FQGNSA. The trim removed 8 bases at V and 5 bases at J, leaving 8 bases unmatched. The DNA for the CDR3 is TGTGCCAGCGCAAGGGCGGGAGGAGACGAGCAGTACTTC. Protein sequence: CASARAGGDEQYF.

The V and J genes are TRBV7-2 and TRBJ2-1; perhaps TRBD1 as D (6 bases). V dropped 4 bases and J dropped 2 bases, with 12 bases sitting between them. The germline V gene has CDR1 SGHTA and CDR2 FQGNSA. The CDR3 extends over 15 amino acids. This CDR3 reads CASSSKQGPYNEQFF. CDR3 in DNA: TGTGCCAGCAGCTCTAAACAGGGCCCCTACAATGAGCAGTTCTTC.

This chain connects TRBV4-1 to TRBJ1-2, with D tentatively TRBD1 (6 bases). This CDR3 has 16 residues. Germline V gene sequence: CDR1 MGHRA, CDR2 YSYEKL. Trimming removed 0 bases at V and 4 bases at J, with 15 bases between. CDR3 protein: CASSQDIERGTYGYTF. The CDR3 DNA sequence: TGCGCCAGCAGCCAAGATATAGAGAGGGGGACCTATGGCTACACCTTC.

The chain couples TRBV2 to TRBJ1-1, with 7 bases fitting TRBD1. The junction had 7 bases not matched to a gene; V was cut back by 6 bases and J by 3 bases. The CDR3 contains 14 residues. The germline CDR1 and CDR2 sequences are SNHLY and FYNNEI. CDR3 sequence: CASRMTGKDTEAFF. CDR3 in DNA: TGTGCCAGCAGGATGACAGGGAAAGACACTGAAGCTTTCTTT.

This CDR3 is CASSLGTSGGQNIQYF. CDR3 sequence (DNA): TGTGCCAGCAGCTTAGGGACTAGCGGGGGCCAAAACATTCAGTACTTC. The V and J genes are TRBV7-2 and TRBJ2-4; 13 nucleotides match TRBD2. Germline CDR1 reads SGHTA; CDR2 reads FQGNSA. CDR3 length: 16 residues. V gave up 1 base and J gave up 5 bases; unmatched junction bases: 2.

The J gene is TRBJ1-2, the V gene TRBV19, with 7 positions matching TRBD1. The CDR3 is 14 residues long. In germline, CDR1 is LNHDA, CDR2 SQIVND (reference sequence). The junction had 17 bases not matched to a gene; V was cut back by 9 bases and J by 10 bases. In DNA, the CDR3 is TGTGCCAGCACCCGGACAGGCAACCTTGTTGACTACACCTTC. This encodes CASTRTGNLVDYTF.

In the case of this clone: One junction end does not reproduce the germline sequence, and a read error may be involved. V usage is TRBV7-7 and J usage is TRBJ2-5, with D possibly TRBD2 on 5 matching bases. Germline V gene lookup returns CDR1 SSHAT and CDR2 FNYEAQ (reference sequence). CDR3 size: 14 residues. The CDR3 is CASSATGFQETQYF. In nucleotides, the CDR3 is TGTGCTAGCAGTGCAACGGGATTTCAGGAGACCCAGTACTTC.

V is TRBV5-6 and J is TRBJ1-1, with D possibly being TRBD1 (5 bases). V lost 4 bases and J lost 11, with 15 bases in between. Germline-derived CDR1 and CDR2 are SGHDT and YYEEEE. This CDR3 spans 12 amino acids. CDR3 protein: CASSLWGVQAFF. CDR3 nucleotides: TGTGCCAGCAGCCTTTGGGGGGTACAGGCTTTCTTT.

This chain connects TRBV7-9 to TRBJ1-1, with a possible D match to TRBD1 (6 bases). This CDR3 region has 14 residues. The V end was cut by 5 bases, the J end by 7 bases, with 17 bases between. The germline V gene has CDR1 SEHNR and CDR2 FQNEAQ (reference sequence). CDR3 amino acids: CASSPSGGRFEAFF. CDR3 nucleotides: TGTGCCAGCAGCCCATCGGGGGGCCGATTTGAAGCTTTCTTT. The variable domain in full, completed from reference TRBV7-9 and TRBJ1-1, reads DTGVSQNPRHKITKRGQNVTFRCDPISEHNRLYWYRQTLGQGPEFLTYFQNEAQLEKSRLLSDRFSAERPKGSFSTLEIQRTEQGDSAMYLCASSPSGGRFEAFFGQGTRLTVV.

The chain joins TRBV7-3 to TRBJ2-6; unclear D gene. This CDR3 spans 17 amino acids. V was cut by 0 bases and J by 0 bases, with 9 bases left in between. CDR1 is SGHTA, CDR2 FQGTGA, per germline. CDR3 sequence: CASSLTAQVSGANVLTF. The CDR3 coding sequence is TGTGCCAGCAGCTTAACGGCCCAGGTCTCTGGGGCCAACGTCCTGACTTTC.

This clone has just one count. The chain employs TRBV10-3 and TRBJ2-1; no firm D call. Germline values: CDR1 ENHRY, CDR2 SYGVKD. V was clipped by 4 bases and J by 6 bases, with 7 bases between them. This CDR3 has 12 residues. This CDR3 is CAISASPNEQFF. CDR3 nucleotides: TGTGCCATCAGTGCTTCCCCCAATGAGCAGTTCTTC.